This TCR beta chain was recorded in a study of technical replicates of blood from several donors. Libraries were prepared by immunoSEQ multiplex PCR; TCRdb keeps only in-frame clonotypes and omits some of them. This table has tens of thousands of clones, roughly 94% appearing once. Germline V gene lookup returns CDR1 MDHEN and CDR2 SYDVKM. V was pared by 2 bases and J by 6 bases, with 16 bases between. The CDR3 length is 15 residues. This sequence joins TRBV28 and TRBJ1-2; D call uncertain. The sequenced sample was T cells isolated from PBMCs. This receptor was taken from a human donor in good health. The CDR3 bases are TGTGCCAGCAGTTTAACTTTCGGGTACGGAGATGGCTACACCTTC. Protein sequence: CASSLTFGYGDGYTF.